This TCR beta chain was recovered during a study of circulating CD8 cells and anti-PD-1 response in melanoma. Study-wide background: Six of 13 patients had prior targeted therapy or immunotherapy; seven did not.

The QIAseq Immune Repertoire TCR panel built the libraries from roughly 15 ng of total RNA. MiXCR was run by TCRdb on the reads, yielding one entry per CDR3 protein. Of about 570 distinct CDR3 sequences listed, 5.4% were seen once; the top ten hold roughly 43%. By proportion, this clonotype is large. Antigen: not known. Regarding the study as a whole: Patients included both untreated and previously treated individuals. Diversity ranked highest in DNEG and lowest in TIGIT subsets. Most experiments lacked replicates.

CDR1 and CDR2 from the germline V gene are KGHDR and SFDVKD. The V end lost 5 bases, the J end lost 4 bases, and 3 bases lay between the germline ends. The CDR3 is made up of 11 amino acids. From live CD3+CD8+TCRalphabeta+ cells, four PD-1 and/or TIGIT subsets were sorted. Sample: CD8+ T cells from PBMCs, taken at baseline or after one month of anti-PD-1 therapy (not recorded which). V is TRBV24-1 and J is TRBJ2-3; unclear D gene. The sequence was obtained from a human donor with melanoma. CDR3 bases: TGTGCCACCAGTGTCGCAGATACGCAGTATTTT. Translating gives CATSVADTQYF.